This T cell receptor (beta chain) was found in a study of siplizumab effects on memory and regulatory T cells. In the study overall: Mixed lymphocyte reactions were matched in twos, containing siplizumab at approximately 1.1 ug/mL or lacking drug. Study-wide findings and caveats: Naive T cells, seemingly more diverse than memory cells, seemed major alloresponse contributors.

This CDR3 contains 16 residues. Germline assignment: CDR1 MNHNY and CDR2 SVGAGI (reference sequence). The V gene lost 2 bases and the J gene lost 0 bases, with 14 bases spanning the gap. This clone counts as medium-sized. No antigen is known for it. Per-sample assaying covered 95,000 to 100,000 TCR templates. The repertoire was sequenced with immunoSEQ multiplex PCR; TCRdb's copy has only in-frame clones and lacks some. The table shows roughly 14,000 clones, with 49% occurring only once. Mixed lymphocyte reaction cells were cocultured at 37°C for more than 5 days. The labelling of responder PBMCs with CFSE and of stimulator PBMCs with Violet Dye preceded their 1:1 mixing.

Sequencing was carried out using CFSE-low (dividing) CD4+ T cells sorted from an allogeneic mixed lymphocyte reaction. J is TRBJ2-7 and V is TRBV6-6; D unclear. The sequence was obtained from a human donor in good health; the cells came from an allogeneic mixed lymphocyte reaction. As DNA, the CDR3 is TGTGCCAGCAGTTACCGAGTCCTTTTGGCCTCCTACGAGCAGTACTTC. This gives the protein CASSYRVLLASYEQYF.